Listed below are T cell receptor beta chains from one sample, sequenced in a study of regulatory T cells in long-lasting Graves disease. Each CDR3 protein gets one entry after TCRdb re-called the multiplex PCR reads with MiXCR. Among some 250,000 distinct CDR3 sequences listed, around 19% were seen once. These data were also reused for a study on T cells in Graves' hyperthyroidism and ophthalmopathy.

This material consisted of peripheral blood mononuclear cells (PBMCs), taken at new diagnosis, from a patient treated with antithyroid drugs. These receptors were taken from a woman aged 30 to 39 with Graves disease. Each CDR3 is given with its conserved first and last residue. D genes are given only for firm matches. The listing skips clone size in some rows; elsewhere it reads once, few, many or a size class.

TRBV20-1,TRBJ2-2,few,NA,TGCAGTGCCAGAGGGGAGACGAACACCGGGGAGCTGTTTTTT,CSARGETNTGELFF
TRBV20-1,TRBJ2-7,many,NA,TGCAGTGCTAGATCTACTGGGTACGAGCAGTACTTC,CSARSTGYEQYF
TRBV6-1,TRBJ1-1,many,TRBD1,TGTGCCAGCAGCAGGGACAGGGTGGAAGCTTTCTTT,CASSRDRVEAFF
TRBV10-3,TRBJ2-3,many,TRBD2,TGTGCCATCAGCGCGGGAGCGACAGATACGCAGTATTTT,CAISAGATDTQYF
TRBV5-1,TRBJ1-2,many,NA,TGTGCCAGCAGCTTGGGAGGGGACAACTATGGCTACACCTTC,CASSLGGDNYGYTF
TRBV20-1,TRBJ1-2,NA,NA,TGCAGTGCTAAGGGGGAATTACGGCACTATGGCTACACCTTC,CSAKGELRHYGYTF
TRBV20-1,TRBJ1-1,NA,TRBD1,TGCAGTGCTCCGCCGGGACAGGGGGCCTCCACTGAAGCTTTCTTT,CSAPPGQGASTEAFF
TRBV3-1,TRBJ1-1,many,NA,TGTGCCAGCAGCCACGGCGCGCTGAACACTGAAGCTTTCTTT,CASSHGALNTEAFF
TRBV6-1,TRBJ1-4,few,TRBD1,TGTGCCAGCATCGGGACAGGGGGTAATCTTGAAAAACTGTTTTTT,CASIGTGGNLEKLFF
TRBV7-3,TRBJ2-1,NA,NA,TGTGCCAGCAGGTTCGCTTTGGACAATGAGCAGTTCTTC,CASRFALDNEQFF
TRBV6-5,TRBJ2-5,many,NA,TGTGCCAGCAGTTACTCGTATTCCCAAGAGACCCAGTACTTC,CASSYSYSQETQYF
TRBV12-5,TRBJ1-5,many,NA,TGTGCTAGTGGTTTGGAAGGGGGAAGCAATCAGCCCCAGCATTTT,CASGLEGGSNQPQHF
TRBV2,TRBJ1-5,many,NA,TGTGCCAGCAGTGCCGCCTCCCGGGGCAATCAGCCCCAGCATTTT,CASSAASRGNQPQHF
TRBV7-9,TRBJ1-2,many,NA,TGTGCCAGCAGCCCCTCTCTGAGGGCGCTTAACTATGGCTACACCTTC,CASSPSLRALNYGYTF
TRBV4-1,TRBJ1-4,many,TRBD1,TGTGCCAGCAGCGAAGGACAGGGGGCGGCTGAAAAACTGTTTTTT,CASSEGQGAAEKLFF
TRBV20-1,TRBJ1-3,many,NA,TGCAGTGTTAAAGGAAGATCGGACACCATATATTTT,CSVKGRSDTIYF
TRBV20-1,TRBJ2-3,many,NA,TGCAGTGCTAGGCAGGAAATGAGCACAGATACGCAGTATTTT,CSARQEMSTDTQYF
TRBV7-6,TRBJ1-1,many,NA,TGTGCCAGCAGCTTAACGACGACATCTGAAGCTTTCTTT,CASSLTTTSEAFF
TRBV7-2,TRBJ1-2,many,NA,TGTGCCAGCAGCTCCCGGCGGGGCAGTGAGAGCTACACCTTC,CASSSRRGSESYTF
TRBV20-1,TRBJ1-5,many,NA,TGCAGTGCTAGATCCAGTCAGGCCAGCAATCAGCCCCAGCATTTT,CSARSSQASNQPQHF
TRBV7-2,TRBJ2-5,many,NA,TGTGCCAGCAGCTTAAAGGAACTCCAAGAGACCCAGTACTTC,CASSLKELQETQYF
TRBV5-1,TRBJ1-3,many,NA,TGCGCCAGCAGCGTCGGAGGGACGATTTCTGGAAACACCATATATTTT,CASSVGGTISGNTIYF
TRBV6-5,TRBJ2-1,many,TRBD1,TGTGCCAGCAGTTACTCATGGACAGGGGGCTATAGTGAGCAGTTCTTC,CASSYSWTGGYSEQFF
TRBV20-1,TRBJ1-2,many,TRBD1,TGCAGTGCTAGAGATTATCGGGACAGGGGAGTCTATGGCTACACCTTC,CSARDYRDRGVYGYTF
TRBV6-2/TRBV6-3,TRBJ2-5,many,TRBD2,TGTGCCAGCAGCGGACTAGCAAGGGAGACCCAGTACTTC,CASSGLARETQYF
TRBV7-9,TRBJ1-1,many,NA,TGTGCCAGCAGCTCGGGACTGCCCTTGCCGTTCACTGAAGCTTTCTTT,CASSSGLPLPFTEAFF
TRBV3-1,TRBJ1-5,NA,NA,TGTGCCAGCAGCCCTGGCCGGGGACAGCCCCAGCATTTT,CASSPGRGQPQHF
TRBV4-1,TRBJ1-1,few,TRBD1,TGCGCCAGCAGCCAAGGAAGGGTGAGGGGGCAGTACCTGAACACTGAAGCTTTCTTT,CASSQGRVRGQYLNTEAFF
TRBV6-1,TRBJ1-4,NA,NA,TGTGCCAGCAGTGAGTGGGTAGGGGAAAAACTGTTTTTT,CASSEWVGEKLFF
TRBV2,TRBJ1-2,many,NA,TGTGCCAGCAGATATAGCACAGTAATCTATGGCTACACCTTC,CASRYSTVIYGYTF
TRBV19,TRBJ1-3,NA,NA,TGTGCCAGTAGTGGGAGGCGGAACTCTGGAAACACCATATATTTT,CASSGRRNSGNTIYF
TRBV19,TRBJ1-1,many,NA,TGTGCCAGTAGTACCCGACCCCTGAACACTGAAGCTTTCTTT,CASSTRPLNTEAFF
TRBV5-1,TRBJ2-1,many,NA,TGCGCCAGCAGCTTGGATTGGGCGGCTGAGCAGTTCTTC,CASSLDWAAEQFF
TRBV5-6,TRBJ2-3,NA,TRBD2,TGTGCCAGCAGCTTAGCGGGGATCGTAGATACGCAGTATTTT,CASSLAGIVDTQYF
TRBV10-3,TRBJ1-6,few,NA,TGTGCCATCAGTGACCCGCCCGCTAATTCACCCCTCCACTTT,CAISDPPANSPLHF
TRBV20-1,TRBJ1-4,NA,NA,TGCAGTGCAAGTTCGGTCAATGAAAAACTGTTTTTT,CSASSVNEKLFF
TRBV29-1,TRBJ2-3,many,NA,TGCAGCGTTGACAACGGAAACACAGATACGCAGTATTTT,CSVDNGNTDTQYF
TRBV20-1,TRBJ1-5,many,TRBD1,TGCAGTGCTGCACCTCCGGGACAGATAGATCAGCCCCAGCATTTT,CSAAPPGQIDQPQHF
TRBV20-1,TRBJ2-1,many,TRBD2,TGCAGTGCTCCAGCGAGCGGGGGCCAGAGCTCCTACAATGAGCAGTTCTTC,CSAPASGGQSSYNEQFF
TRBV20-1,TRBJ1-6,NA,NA,TGCAGTGCTAGAGAAAAGTTTGGCACGGGTAGTTCACCCCTCCACTTT,CSAREKFGTGSSPLHF
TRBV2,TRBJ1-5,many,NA,TGTGCCAGCAGCCTTTACTCGGTTGAGGTACAGCCCCAGCATTTT,CASSLYSVEVQPQHF
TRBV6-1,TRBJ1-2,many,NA,TGTGCCAGCAGCCCCCGGGAGGCGAGCTATGGCTACACCTTC,CASSPREASYGYTF
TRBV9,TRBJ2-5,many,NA,TGTGCCAGCAGCCAGGTTGGGGGGCAAGAGACCCAGTACTTC,CASSQVGGQETQYF